This T cell receptor beta chain was captured by sequencing in a study of T cells after yellow fever vaccination. TCRdb ran MiXCR on the 5' RACE reads and lists one entry per CDR3 protein. In the table there are about 360,000 distinct CDR3 sequences, 6% to 8% of which are singletons. The V segment lost 4 bases and the J segment 4 bases; nucleotides outside the gene matches: 13. Germline V gene sequence: CDR1 LGHNA, CDR2 YSLEER. The CDR3 sequence is 19 residues long. This material consisted of PBMCs, taken 5 days after the yellow fever booster vaccination. V is TRBV4-3 and J is TRBJ2-2; TRBD2 matches 12 bases. The TCR was taken from a man aged 25 to 40 who received the YFV17D yellow fever vaccine. The CDR3 is CASSRTGTSGLGGTGELFF. DNA of the CDR3: TGCGCCAGCAGCCGTACCGGGACTAGCGGGCTCGGAGGCACCGGGGAGCTGTTTTTT.